The clone carrying this TCR beta chain was seen a handful of times. Its target is unknown. Amplification of TCR alpha and beta CDR3 regions from RNA used iRepertoire nested multiplex PCR. TCRdb called the multiplex PCR reads again in MiXCR, with one record for every CDR3 protein. The sample has 400,000 or so distinct CDR3 sequences, about two fifths seen once. Trimming cost V 1 base and J 7 bases; bases outside gene matches: 10. Germline V gene lookup returns CDR1 MNHNS and CDR2 SASEGT. The CDR3 spans 15 residues. The data stem from a study of glioma-infiltrating T cells. Broader study findings: A blood CDR3 motif signature was depleted in highly divergent patients. Gliomas, especially low-grade, showed above-expected tissue-blood divergence; non-neoplastic patients showed below.

The TCR sequence derives from a human donor with low-grade glioma or glioblastoma, undergoing nonglioma brain surgery, or in good health (not recorded which). Sequencing used glioma tissue, nonneoplastic brain tissue, or PBMCs (not recorded which). The chain is built from TRBV6-1 and TRBJ2-7; TRBD2 agrees at 7 bases. The CDR3 here is CASSEVGLFYGEQYF. DNA of the CDR3: TGTGCCAGCAGTGAAGTGGGACTATTCTACGGGGAGCAGTACTTC.